The clone carrying this T cell receptor (beta chain) was observed a handful of times. The CDR3 contains 18 residues. With 4 bases clipped from V and 2 bases from J, the junction kept 13 bases outside the gene matches. Germline-derived CDR1 and CDR2 are SGHVS and FQNEAQ. These data are taken from a study of T cells in Graves' hyperthyroidism and ophthalmopathy. The wider study: Peripheral blood samples were taken at initial diagnosis, prior to any treatment.

Amplified TCR beta CDR3 regions came from RNA transcripts. HTBI primers were used for first-round RT-PCR of the TCR CDR3. TCRdb processed the multiplex PCR reads anew with MiXCR; each CDR3 protein has one entry. The data show 400,000 to 600,000 distinct CDR3 sequences, around 21% seen once. Stable Graves' hyperthyroidism denoted no ophthalmopathy progression over 18 months. Diagnoses rested on clinical symptoms, serum thyroxine and TRAb, thyroid ultrasound and orbital computed tomography. The chain is built from TRBV7-8 and TRBJ2-2, with 7 nucleotides matching TRBD1. The sequenced sample consisted of blood. The TCR was taken from a man younger than 30 with Graves' hyperthyroidism. CDR3 bases: TGTGCCAGCAGCTCCCTTTCTACCGGGACAGATAACACCGGGGAGCTGTTTTTT. The encoded protein is CASSSLSTGTDNTGELFF.